The 29 T cell receptor beta chains below come from one sample, sequenced in a study of cytomegalovirus exposure and HLA in healthy donors. The PCR used 60 Vbeta and 13 Jbeta primers. Sequencing used immunoSEQ multiplex PCR; TCRdb keeps in-frame clones, though not all of them. This table has 50,000 to 60,000 clones, 75% to 85% appearing once. Material for sequencing was PBMCs. These receptors were taken from a female donor in good health and CMV-seronegative.

The chain employs TRBV7-2 and TRBJ2-5, with a weak D call TRBD2 (7 bases). This CDR3 region has 13 residues. Per germline, CDR1 SGHTA and CDR2 FQGNSA. V shed 8 bases and J shed 7 bases, with 17 bases lying between them. CDR3 loop: CASQAGGAGTQYF. CDR3 sequence (DNA): TGTGCCAGCCAAGCTGGGGGGGCCGGGACCCAGTACTTC.

This clone turned up a few times. The chain recombines TRBV6-6 with TRBJ2-7, with D maybe TRBD1 (5 bases). Trimming stripped 8 bases from V and 3 bases from J, with 14 bases between. The germline V gene has CDR1 MNHNY and CDR2 SVGAGI (reference sequence). This CDR3 is 13 amino acids long. CDR3 sequence: CASRKGQGYEQYF. CDR3 bases: TGTGCCAGCCGAAAGGGGCAGGGCTACGAGCAGTACTTC.

This clone was picked up a small number of times. The chain carries TRBV6-5 and TRBJ1-1, with 8 positions matching TRBD1. The CDR3 totals 14 residues. V lost 6 bases to trimming and J lost 6 bases; unmatched junction nucleotides: 9. Germline lookup yields CDR1 MNHEY and CDR2 SVGAGI. This CDR3 reads CASSQDRATAEAFF. CDR3 coding DNA: TGTGCCAGCAGCCAGGACAGGGCTACAGCTGAAGCTTTCTTT.

This clone was counted between two and nine times. The chain combines TRBV7-2 with TRBJ1-4; 8 bases are a match to TRBD1. CDR1 SGHTA and CDR2 FQGNSA come from the germline V gene. CDR3 size: 15 residues. V was pared by 1 base and J by 8 bases, with 6 bases of the junction left unmatched. The chain's CDR3 is CASSLVRQGAEKLFF. CDR3 nucleotides: TGTGCCAGCAGCTTAGTTCGGCAGGGGGCCGAAAAACTGTTTTTT. Complete variable domain (other parts from reference TRBV7-2 and TRBJ1-4): GAGVSQSPSNKVTEKGKDVELRCDPISGHTALYWYRQSLGQGLEFLIYFQGNSAPDKSGLPSDRFSAERTGGSVSTLTIQRTQQEDSAVYLCASSLVRQGAEKLFFGSGTQLSVL.

This clone has only one observation. The chain couples TRBV5-4 to TRBJ2-7; D possibly corresponds to TRBD1 (6 bases). This CDR3 contains 14 residues. Germline V gene lookup returns CDR1 SGHNT and CDR2 YYREEE (reference sequence). Deletions cut 4 bases from V and 2 bases from J, with 13 bases between. DNA of the CDR3: TGTGCCAGCAGCATCCTGGACAGAGCCTACGAGCAGTACTTC. Translation gives CASSILDRAYEQYF. Full variable domain (outside the CDR3, taken from reference TRBV5-4 and TRBJ2-7): ETGVTQSPTHLIKTRGQQVTLRCSSQSGHNTVSWYQQALGQGPQFIFQYYREEENGRGNFPPRFSGLQFPNYSSELNVNALELDDSALYLCASSILDRAYEQYFGPGTRLTVT.

This clone was observed once. The V gene is TRBV6-1, the J gene TRBJ2-7; a possible D gene is TRBD1 (7 bases). The V end lost 3 bases, the J end lost 3 bases, and 15 bases lay between the germline ends. The CDR3 extends over 15 amino acids. In germline, CDR1 is MNHNS, CDR2 SASEGT. In DNA form, the CDR3 reads TGTGCCAGCAGTGAGTGGAGGGGGCGCGACTACGAGCAGTACTTC. This sequence encodes CASSEWRGRDYEQYF.

The gene calls are TRBV11-2 and TRBJ2-7; maybe TRBD1 (5 bases). Trimming removed 1 base at V and 0 bases at J, with 19 bases between. This CDR3 region has 18 residues. Germline CDR1 SGHAT, CDR2 FQNNGV. CDR3 loop: CASSLGYSAGFSSYEQYF. The DNA for the CDR3 is TGTGCCAGCAGCTTAGGGTATTCAGCAGGGTTTAGCTCCTACGAGCAGTACTTC.

The rearrangement links TRBV5-1 to TRBJ2-1, with a weak D call TRBD2 (5 bases). CDR1 is SGHRS and CDR2 is YFSETQ in the germline V gene. CDR3 length: 14 residues. Trimming shortened V by 0 bases and J by 2 bases, and 6 bases separated the two germline ends. CDR3 nucleotide sequence: TGCGCCAGCAGCTTGGCTAGCACCTACAATGAGCAGTTCTTC. Translation: CASSLASTYNEQFF. Looking up the rest from reference TRBV5-1 and TRBJ2-1 gives the full variable domain: KAGVTQTPRYLIKTRGQQVTLSCSPISGHRSVSWYQQTPGQGLQFLFEYFSETQRNKGNFPGRFSGRQFSNSRSEMNVSTLELGDSALYLCASSLASTYNEQFFGPGTRLTVL.

For this clone: Additional DNA sequences in this sample encode the identical CDR3. This CDR3 is CASSYKAGTSGNEQYF. The DNA for the CDR3 is TGTGCCAGCAGTTATAAGGCGGGGACCTCTGGGAACGAGCAGTACTTC. The chain has TRBV6-6 and TRBJ2-7; possibly TRBD2 for D (6 bases). CDR1 and CDR2 from the germline V gene are MNHNY and SVGAGI (reference sequence). The CDR3 length is 16 residues. V was shortened by 3 bases and J by 5 bases, with 20 bases between the two germline ends.

The sample holds a few counts of this clone. This chain links TRBV6-5 with TRBJ1-6; 10 bases are shared with TRBD1. The length of the CDR3 is 16 residues. CDR1 is MNHEY, CDR2 SVGAGI, per germline. The junction had 7 bases not matched to a gene; V was cut back by 0 bases and J by 11 bases. CDR3 residues: CASSYSPGTGEAPLHF. For the CDR3, the DNA is TGTGCCAGCAGTTACTCGCCAGGGACAGGGGAGGCACCCCTCCACTTT.

The gene calls are TRBV4-2 and TRBJ2-3, with D perhaps TRBD2 (5 bases). The CDR3 covers 13 residues. CDR1 and CDR2 from the germline V gene are LGHNA and YNFKEQ. Trimming left V 3 bases short and J 8 bases short, with 12 bases between. The DNA of the CDR3 is TGTGCCAGCAGCCATGATCTAGAGGGTACGCAGTATTTT. Encoded protein: CASSHDLEGTQYF.

The CDR3 DNA sequence: TGTGCCAGCAGCTTAGACTGGCAGGCGAATGAAGCTTTCTTT. Protein sequence: CASSLDWQANEAFF. This chain uses TRBV7-2 with TRBJ1-1; D ambiguous. Germline V gives CDR1 SGHTA, CDR2 FQGNSA. V was pared by 1 base and J by 7 bases, with 13 bases between. This CDR3 spans 14 amino acids. The full variable domain, its missing parts supplied by reference TRBV7-2 and TRBJ1-1, is GAGVSQSPSNKVTEKGKDVELRCDPISGHTALYWYRQSLGQGLEFLIYFQGNSAPDKSGLPSDRFSAERTGGSVSTLTIQRTQQEDSAVYLCASSLDWQANEAFFGQGTRLTVV.

The gene calls are TRBV19 and TRBJ2-6, with 8 nucleotides matching TRBD1. This CDR3 has 15 residues. The J segment lost 2 bases and the V segment lost 4 bases, leaving 1 base of the junction unmatched. Germline lookup yields CDR1 LNHDA and CDR2 SQIVND (reference sequence). In DNA, the CDR3 is TGTGCCAGTAGTACAGGGGGCGCTGGGGCCAACGTCCTGACTTTC. Protein product: CASSTGGAGANVLTF.

The sample holds a few counts of this clone. The chain couples TRBV2 to TRBJ1-1; D is possibly TRBD1 (5 bases). V lost 8 bases to trimming and J lost 4 bases, with 11 bases between them. CDR3 length: 12 amino acids. From germline, CDR1 is SNHLY and CDR2 FYNNEI. This CDR3 reads CASGGVSTEAFF. The CDR3 DNA follows: TGTGCCAGCGGAGGGGTGAGCACTGAAGCTTTCTTT.

The chain is built from TRBV7-8 and TRBJ1-1; D unclear. Between the trimmed V and J ends, which lost 6 bases and 2 bases, there was a span of 13 bases. Germline values: CDR1 SGHVS, CDR2 FQNEAQ. This CDR3 is 14 amino acids long. DNA for the CDR3: TGTGCCAGCAGTACCAAGCTAATCAACACTGAAGCTTTCTTT. Translation: CASSTKLINTEAFF.

Here the CDR3 reads CATSARGVSGAFF. The CDR3 region has the DNA TGTGCCACCAGCGCCCGGGGGGTTTCGGGAGCTTTCTTT. V is TRBV15 and J is TRBJ1-1; weak D call: TRBD1 (5 bases). V was cut by 5 bases and J by 10 bases, with 17 bases left in between. Germline CDR1 is LNHNV and CDR2 is YYDKDF (reference sequence). The CDR3 covers 13 residues.

The CDR3 region is CAWSHDRSSPLHF. The CDR3 DNA is TGTGCCTGGAGTCACGACAGATCCTCACCCCTCCACTTT. V usage is TRBV30 and J usage is TRBJ1-6, with D tentatively TRBD1 (5 bases). The CDR3 has 13 residues. Germline V gene sequence: CDR1 GTSNPN, CDR2 SVGIG (reference sequence). V was clipped by 2 bases and J by 10 bases, with 12 bases between them.

This chain links TRBV2 with TRBJ1-2, with a tentative D call TRBD1 (5 bases). CDR1 SNHLY and CDR2 FYNNEI come from the germline V gene. Trimming took 4 bases from V and 7 from J, leaving 19 bases between them. The CDR3 runs to 15 residues. The CDR3 DNA follows: TGTGCCAGCAGTGCAGGGCGTGGGGATCCGGGTGGCTACACCTTC. It codes for CASSAGRGDPGGYTF.

The CDR3 DNA reads TGTGCCAGTAGTGGACAGGAAAAGGGCAATCAGCCCCAGCATTTT. Its translation: CASSGQEKGNQPQHF. This rearrangement joins TRBV19 to TRBJ1-5; 7 bases agree with TRBD1. V shed 5 bases and J 2 bases; nucleotides not matched to a gene: 6. Looked up from germline, CDR1 is LNHDA and CDR2 is SQIVND (reference sequence). CDR3 size: 15 residues.

Comment on this clone: The limits of the CDR3 on the DNA are not certain, so only TCRdb's listed CDR3 is given. The chain couples TRBV6-5 to TRBJ1-5; the table gives TRBD1 as D, unverified against the DNA. CDR1 and CDR2 (germline): MNHEY, SVGAGI. A total of 15 residues make up the CDR3, ends included. The CDR3 sequence is CASSSSDRRDQPQHF.

This clone appeared once. V gene TRBV5-6 combines with J gene TRBJ2-3, with 10 positions matching TRBD2. Germline V gives CDR1 SGHDT, CDR2 YYEEEE. CDR3 size: 17 residues. V shed 2 bases, J shed 4 bases, and the junction held 10 bases outside the gene matches. Written as DNA, the CDR3 is TGTGCCAGCAGCTTTATCCCCGGTAGCGGGGGGCCAGATACGCAGTATTTT. It codes for CASSFIPGSGGPDTQYF.

The sample holds one count of this clone. The rearrangement joins TRBV29-1 to TRBJ1-3; 7 bases are shared with TRBD1. Germline V CDR1 and CDR2: SQVTM, ANQGSEA. With V trimmed by 5 bases and J by 0 bases, 4 bases remained unmatched. CDR3 length equals 14 residues. The CDR3 sequence: CSVRDSNSGNTIYF. The CDR3 bases are TGCAGCGTTCGGGACAGCAACTCTGGAAACACCATATATTTT.

The table lists this clone with a few counts. The chain has TRBV2 and TRBJ2-1; the D is unclear. This CDR3 comprises 12 residues. Germline CDR1 reads SNHLY; CDR2 reads FYNNEI. V dropped 4 bases and J dropped 4 bases, with 5 bases sitting between them. CDR3 amino acids: CASSVNYNEQFF. In nucleotides, the CDR3 is TGTGCCAGCAGTGTAAATTACAATGAGCAGTTCTTC.

The chain couples TRBV6-5 to TRBJ2-1; 9 positions agree with TRBD1. The germline V gene encodes CDR1 MNHEY and CDR2 SVGAGI. After removal of 5 bases from V and 9 bases from J, the junction contained 8 bases not matched to a gene. The CDR3 contains 14 residues. The CDR3 DNA follows: TGTGCCAGCAGTCTAAACAGGGGGCCTGGTGAGCAGTTCTTC. This gives the protein CASSLNRGPGEQFF.

The chain links TRBV19 to TRBJ2-7; D may be TRBD1 (5 bases). V was pared by 1 base and J by 2 bases, with 12 bases between. In germline, CDR1 is LNHDA, CDR2 SQIVND (reference sequence). The CDR3 is 15 amino acids. CDR3 nucleotide sequence: TGTGCCAGTAGTATAGGCCAGGGTATGGCCTACGAGCAGTACTTC. Protein: CASSIGQGMAYEQYF.

The chain joins TRBV18 to TRBJ1-5, with a tentative D call TRBD1 (6 bases). The V gene lost 3 bases and the J gene lost 4 bases, with 7 bases spanning the gap. CDR1 is KGHSH and CDR2 is LQKENI in the germline V gene. This CDR3 is built from 13 residues. CDR3 residues: CASSPDSNQPQHF. The CDR3 nucleotides are TGTGCCAGCTCACCGGACAGTAATCAGCCCCAGCATTTT.

The CDR3 reads CASGLTGGAGSPLHF. CDR3 sequence (DNA): TGTGCCAGCGGACTCACTGGGGGGGCTGGATCACCCCTCCACTTT. V gene TRBV5-4 combines with J gene TRBJ1-6, with a tentative D call TRBD1 (6 bases). The CDR3 is made up of 15 amino acids. Trimming pared 7 bases from V and 10 bases from J, leaving 21 bases between. Germline CDR1 reads SGHNT; CDR2 reads YYREEE (reference sequence).

This clone was observed a handful of times. The rearrangement joins TRBV19 to TRBJ2-1, with 11 bases that match TRBD2. Germline lookup yields CDR1 LNHDA and CDR2 SQIVND (reference sequence). V shed 6 bases, J shed 3 bases, and the junction held 4 bases outside the gene matches. This CDR3 has 15 amino acids. CDR3 loop: CASSSLAGDYNEQFF. CDR3 in DNA: TGTGCCAGTAGCTCACTAGCGGGGGACTACAATGAGCAGTTCTTC.

This rearrangement joins TRBV5-1 to TRBJ1-1; D call uncertain. Germline values: CDR1 SGHRS, CDR2 YFSETQ. V lost 1 base and J 6 bases, leaving 7 bases between the germline ends. This CDR3 has 12 amino acids. CDR3 in DNA: TGCGCCAGCAGCTTGCCAGGTCCTGAAGCTTTCTTT. Residues: CASSLPGPEAFF.